A selection of T cell receptor beta chains follows, all from one sample in a study of Ad26.COV2.S vaccination and SARS-CoV-2 variants. The method was immunoSEQ multiplex PCR; TCRdb's version includes in-frame clones alone and lacks a portion of them. This repertoire shows about 330,000 clones, almost 90% found once; its top ten account for around 5.5%. Here the sequenced sample was peripheral blood, taken in a trial of Ad26.COV2.S vaccine versus placebo. The receptors here all came from a person between 18 and 65 years old who received the Ad26.COV2.S COVID-19 vaccine or a placebo. Both conserved end residues are part of each CDR3. A D gene is named only where the DNA matches it firmly. For some rows the clone size is stated as once, few or many, or as a class when expanded; others skip it.

V	J	D	size	DNA	CDR3
TRBV13	TRBJ2-3	NA	NA	TGTGCCAGCAGCCCCGCCTCTTTGGATACGCAGTATTTT	CASSPASLDTQYF
TRBV9	TRBJ2-3	TRBD2	NA	TGTGCCAGCTCCAGGCGGGAGGGGGGAGATACGCAGTATTTT	CASSRREGGDTQYF
TRBV6-6	TRBJ1-1	NA	NA	TGTGCCAGCAGTTACTATTACGGGGGTGACACTGAAGCTTTCTTT	CASSYYYGGDTEAFF
TRBV7-2	TRBJ2-7	TRBD2	NA	TGTGCCAGCAGCTTAGGGGGACTAGTTGACGAGCAGTACTTC	CASSLGGLVDEQYF
TRBV6-1	TRBJ1-3	NA	NA	TGTGCCAGCAGTGACCGGACGGGAAACACCATATATTTT	CASSDRTGNTIYF
TRBV7-2	TRBJ2-5	NA	NA	TGTGCCAGCAGCTTAGACGCAACGTCGGAGACCCAGTACTTC	CASSLDATSETQYF
TRBV4-3	TRBJ2-1	TRBD2	NA	TGCGCCAGCAGCCAAGATCTCGGAAGCGGGGGGAACAATGAGCAGTTCTTC	CASSQDLGSGGNNEQFF
TRBV11-3	TRBJ2-1	TRBD2	NA	TGTGCCAGCAGCCCCGGGACTAGCGGGAGGGCCGCTCACAATGAGCAGTTCTTC	CASSPGTSGRAAHNEQFF
TRBV9	TRBJ2-3	TRBD1	NA	TGTGCCAGCAGCTCTAGACAGGGGACAGATACGCAGTATTTT	CASSSRQGTDTQYF
TRBV15	TRBJ1-5	NA	NA	TGTGCCACCAGCATCACCCCCGATCAGCCCCAGCATTTT	CATSITPDQPQHF
TRBV10-1	TRBJ2-7	TRBD2	NA	TGCGCCAGCAGCCAAGGGACTAGCGGGGTCGAGCAGTACTTC	CASSQGTSGVEQYF
TRBV4-3	TRBJ2-7	NA	NA	TGCGCCAGCAGCCAAGAGCGCGGGGGCTTCTACGAGCAGTACTTC	CASSQERGGFYEQYF
TRBV19	TRBJ1-5	NA	NA	TGTGCCAGTAGTATAGTCCCGAACAAGGGCAATCAGCCCCAGCATTTT	CASSIVPNKGNQPQHF
TRBV24-1	TRBJ1-1	NA	NA	TGTGCCACCAGGGGAATTTCCAGGGAAATGGGTGAAGCTTTCTTT	CATRGISREMGEAFF
TRBV4-1	TRBJ1-2	NA	NA	TGCGCCAGCAGCCAAGATAGGCGGGGTTACTATGGCTACACCTTC	CASSQDRRGYYGYTF
TRBV5-8	TRBJ1-2	NA	once	TGTGCCAGCAGCGCCGTATTTTATGGCTACACCTTC	CASSAVFYGYTF
TRBV6-1	TRBJ1-2	TRBD1	NA	TGTGCCAGCAGTGACCGGGACAGGGGAGGTTATGGCTACACCTTC	CASSDRDRGGYGYTF
TRBV11-1	TRBJ2-1	TRBD2	NA	TGTGCCAGCAGTGTAGTTGGCGGGAGTCCAAATGAGCAGTTCTTC	CASSVVGGSPNEQFF
TRBV4-1	TRBJ2-5	NA	NA	TGCGCCAGCAGCCAAGAGGGGTTAAGGACTAATGGGGAGGAGACCCAGTACTTC	CASSQEGLRTNGEETQYF
TRBV24-1	TRBJ2-7	NA	few	TGTGCCACCCAGAGGTTTCCTGGGTCCGAGCAGTACTTC	CATQRFPGSEQYF
TRBV9	TRBJ1-3	TRBD1	NA	TGTGCCAGCAGCCCTCAGGGGGACTCTGGAAACACCATATATTTT	CASSPQGDSGNTIYF
TRBV6-5	TRBJ1-6	NA	NA	TGTGCCAGCCAAGAAACTCTGGAGAATTCACCCCTCCACTTT	CASQETLENSPLHF
TRBV5-1	TRBJ1-2	NA	NA	TGCGCCAGCAGCTGGACCCAGGGTTTTGACTATGGCTACACCTTC	CASSWTQGFDYGYTF